This T cell receptor (beta chain) was identified during a study of blood T cell repertoires in COVID-19. Whole-study context: Collection of acute and convalescent COVID-19 samples took place in the United States, Italy and Spain. PBMCs, B-cell-depleted T cells, or T cells provided the cDNA or gDNA that made up the material.

Authors' methods: Estimated nucleated cell counts came from reference gene primer amplification. Profiling relied on immunoSEQ multiplex PCR, and the TCRdb table lists in-frame clones only, not all of them. The DNA gave D and trimming, while V, J and clone size come from that table. The sample has about 160,000 clones, roughly 86% seen once. The CDR3 extends over 16 amino acids. Germline-derived CDR1 and CDR2 are SGHRS and YFSETQ. Between the trimmed V and J ends, which lost 4 bases and 2 bases, there was a span of 15 bases. The material sequenced was peripheral blood. This receptor was obtained from a woman aged 60-70 years who had recovered from COVID-19. The rearrangement joins TRBV5-1 to TRBJ2-2; D may be TRBD2 (6 bases). DNA for the CDR3: TGCGCCAGCAGCACTTTACCGGGAGATAACACCGGGGAGCTGTTTTTT. Its translation is CASSTLPGDNTGELFF.